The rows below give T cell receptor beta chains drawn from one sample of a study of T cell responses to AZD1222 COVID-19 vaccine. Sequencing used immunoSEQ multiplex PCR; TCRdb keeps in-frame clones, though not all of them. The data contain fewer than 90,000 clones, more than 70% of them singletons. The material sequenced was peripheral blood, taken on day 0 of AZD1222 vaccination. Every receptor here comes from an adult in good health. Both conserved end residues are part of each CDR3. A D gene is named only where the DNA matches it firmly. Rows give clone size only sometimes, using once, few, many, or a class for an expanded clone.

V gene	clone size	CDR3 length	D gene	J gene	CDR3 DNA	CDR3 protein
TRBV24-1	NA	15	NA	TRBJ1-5	TGTGCCACCAGCCCTTCGCGGGGGACCAATCAGCCCCAGCATTTT	CATSPSRGTNQPQHF
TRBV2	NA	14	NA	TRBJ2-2	TGTGCCAGCAGTGAACTTAAGGGTCCGGGGGAGCTGTTTTTT	CASSELKGPGELFF
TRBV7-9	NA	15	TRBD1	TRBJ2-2	TGTGCCAGCCACAAGACAGGGATTAACACCGGGGAGCTGTTTTTT	CASHKTGINTGELFF
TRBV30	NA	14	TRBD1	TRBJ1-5	TGTGCCTGGAGCGGCGGACAGGGCGGTCAGCCCCAGCATTTT	CAWSGGQGGQPQHF
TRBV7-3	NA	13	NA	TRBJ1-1	TGTGCCAGCAGGTTTACTTTGAACACTGAAGCTTTCTTT	CASRFTLNTEAFF
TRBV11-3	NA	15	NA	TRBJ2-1	TGTGCCAGCAGTTCTAGAACGAAGGACTACAATGAGCAGTTCTTC	CASSSRTKDYNEQFF
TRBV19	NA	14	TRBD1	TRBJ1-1	TGTGCCAGCAGACAGAACAGGGGTTCCACTGAAGCTTTCTTT	CASRQNRGSTEAFF
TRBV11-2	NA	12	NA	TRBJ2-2	TGTGCCAGCAGCTTCGGGGCGGGGGAGCTGTTTTTT	CASSFGAGELFF
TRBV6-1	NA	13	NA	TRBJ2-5	TGTGCCAGCAGTGAAGGGAGGTCGGAGACCCAGTACTTC	CASSEGRSETQYF
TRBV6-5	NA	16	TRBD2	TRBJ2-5	TGTGCCAGCAGTTACTCCGGACTAGCGAAGGGGGAGACCCAGTACTTC	CASSYSGLAKGETQYF
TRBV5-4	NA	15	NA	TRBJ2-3	TGTGCCAGCAGCCGTAACCTGGAAAACACAGATACGCAGTATTTT	CASSRNLENTDTQYF
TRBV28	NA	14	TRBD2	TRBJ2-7	TGTGCCAGCTGTACTAGCGGGGGTGCCTGCGAGCAGTACTTC	CASCTSGGACEQYF
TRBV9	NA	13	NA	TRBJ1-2	TGTGCCAGCAGCCTGGACAGTTATTATGGCTACACCTTC	CASSLDSYYGYTF
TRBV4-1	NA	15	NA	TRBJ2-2	TGCGCCAGCAGCCAAAGGCAAGTAAACACCGGGGAGCTGTTTTTT	CASSQRQVNTGELFF
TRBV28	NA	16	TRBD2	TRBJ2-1	TGTGCCAGCAGTTCCTCAGGAGCGGGAGGGCCTTATGAGCAGTTCTTC	CASSSSGAGGPYEQFF
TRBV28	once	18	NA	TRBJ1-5	TGTGCCAGCAGTTTGCGCCAGGGCGCTCTTATTAGCAATCAGCCCCAGCATTTT	CASSLRQGALISNQPQHF
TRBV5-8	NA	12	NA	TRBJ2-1	TGTGCCAGCAGCTTTGGCGGGGTAGTCTGGTTCTTC	CASSFGGVVWFF
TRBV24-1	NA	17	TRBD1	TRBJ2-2	TGTGCCACCAGTGACACGGATGGGACAGGGAACACCGGGGAGCTGTTTTTT	CATSDTDGTGNTGELFF
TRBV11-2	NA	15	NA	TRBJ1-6	TGTGCCAGCAGCTTGGAACCTCCCGAGGGTTCACCCCTCCACTTT	CASSLEPPEGSPLHF
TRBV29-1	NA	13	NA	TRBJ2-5	TGCAGCGTACAGAGGAATCTTCAAGAGACCCAGTACTTC	CSVQRNLQETQYF
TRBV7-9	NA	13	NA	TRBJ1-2	TGTGCCAGCAGCCCGGAGAGGGCTGAGAGCTACACCTTC	CASSPERAESYTF
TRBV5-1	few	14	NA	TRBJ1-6	TGCGCCAGCAGCACCGGAACATCCAATTCACCCCTCCACTTT	CASSTGTSNSPLHF
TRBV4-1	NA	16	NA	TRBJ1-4	TGCGCCAGCAGCCAAAACAGGGATTTGCGGTGGGAAAAACTGTTTTTT	CASSQNRDLRWEKLFF
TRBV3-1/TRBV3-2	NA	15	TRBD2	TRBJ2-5	TGTGCCAGCACCGAAACCGGGACTAGGAGGGAGACCCAGTACTTC	CASTETGTRRETQYF
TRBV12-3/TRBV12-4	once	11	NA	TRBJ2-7	TGTGCCAGTAGGGGGACTTACGAGCAGTACTTC	CASRGTYEQYF
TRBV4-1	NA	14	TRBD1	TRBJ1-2	TGCGCCAGCAGCCGCGCCGGGACAGGTCAAGGCTACACCTTC	CASSRAGTGQGYTF